This section outlines one T cell receptor beta chain sequence together with its context. The source of the sample is a study of shared clonotypes between healthy human individuals. The CDR3 runs to 13 residues. Germline V CDR1 and CDR2: SGHRS, YFSETQ. Losses at the gene ends were 4 bases for V and 8 bases for J; bases not matched to a gene: 8. The repertoire was sequenced with immunoSEQ multiplex PCR; TCRdb's copy has only in-frame clones and lacks some. This table has over a million clones, around three quarters appearing once. The TCR originated in a man younger than 30 in good health. Some clones in this sample may be carry-over from other donors' samples. The chain carries TRBV5-1 and TRBJ1-2; 7 bases line up with TRBD1. Sequenced material: memory CD4+ T cells from PBMCs. The subset is: CD45RA-negative fraction. The CDR3 coding sequence is TGCGCCAGCAGCCCGGAGGGGGCTTACGGCTACACCTTC. Protein product: CASSPEGAYGYTF.